This T cell receptor (beta chain) was documented in a study of cytotoxic CD8 clonotypes in ibrutinib-treated CLL. Turning to the study itself: Following a median roughly 12 months of treatment, with a range of 6 to 36, response samples were taken. Broader study findings: A rise in clonality was seen at ibrutinib response, and a fall back toward baseline was seen at progression.

Method: immunoSEQ multiplex PCR; TCRdb's copy keeps in-frame clones and lacks some. The sample consists of hundreds of thousands of clones, about 80% of them appearing once. The CDR3 is made up of 14 amino acids. V dropped 5 bases and J dropped 6; count of bases not matched to a gene: 4. CDR1 and CDR2 from the germline V gene are SGHDN and FVKESK. Comment on this clone: No antigen is known for it.

Genomic DNA (around 2 micrograms) was obtained from cryopreserved PBMCs for construction of TCR beta libraries. The source is a human donor with chronic lymphocytic leukemia. The source was PBMCs, collected before ibrutinib treatment. This chain links TRBV14 with TRBJ2-1; 10 bases agree with TRBD2. The CDR3 coding sequence is TGTGCCAGCAGCTTAGGACTAGCGGTCAATGAGCAGTTCTTC. This gives the protein CASSLGLAVNEQFF.